This TCR beta chain appears in the sequencing data of a study of T cell repertoires in cytomegalovirus infection. Study-level information: Alongside well-studied HLA-B-restricted CMV epitopes, recently identified HLA-C-restricted CMV epitopes were also used. CMV infection plus the matching HLA type was flagged by public TCR beta signatures.

The CDR3 runs 13 residues. Trimming pared 7 bases from V and 3 bases from J, leaving 12 bases between. Looked up from germline, CDR1 is MNHEY and CDR2 is SMNVEV (reference sequence). Of note for this clonotype: Its antigen is still unknown.

Using its own MiXCR run on the reads, TCRdb lists one record per CDR3 protein. The sample contains approximately 1,000,000 distinct CDR3 sequences, roughly a third of which appear only once. The clonotype was recovered from a human donor in good health (CMV status not recorded). Some clones in this sample may be carry-over from other donors' samples. V usage is TRBV27 and J usage is TRBJ1-2; D is uncertain. This specimen was cultured CD8+ T cells from PBMCs, taken from culture after CMV antigen stimulation. The DNA for the CDR3 is TGTGCCAGCAAGTCTACGAGAGACTATGGCTACACCTTC. It specifies CASKSTRDYGYTF.